The clone carrying this T cell receptor (beta chain) was found many times. The data were taken from a study of low-dose radiotherapy and immunotherapy resistance in tumors. Study details: Cohort 2 was treated with 1 Gy per fraction every two weeks, amounting to 13 Gy across 26 weeks. The authors gave intravenous cyclophosphamide 200 mg/m2 every two weeks, one day before radiation and immunotherapy. Oral administration of aspirin 300 mg daily occurred for four cycles, commencing at cycle 1 day 1.

Losses at the gene ends were 5 bases for V and 2 bases for J; bases not matched to a gene: 5. This CDR3 comprises 13 residues. Germline CDR1 and CDR2: SQVTM and ANQGSEA. Both TCRalpha and TCRbeta chains were reverse transcribed with V-gene-specific primers. A constant-region primer paired with the V-primer adapter amplified TCRs over about 20 PCR cycles. TCRdb reanalysed the reads using MiXCR and keeps one entry per CDR3 protein. The data show approximately 90,000 distinct CDR3 sequences, under 10% seen once. As to time point: before trial treatment. Nivolumab, ipilimumab, aspirin, low-dose cyclophosphamide and low-dose radiotherapy were all administered to the donors.

The sequencing used PBMCs, collected before treatment. This TCR came from a male donor with prostate cancer. The chain links TRBV29-1 to TRBJ2-7; 8 bases map to TRBD1. CDR3 region: CSVRDRGPYEQYF. The CDR3 DNA reads TGCAGCGTTCGCGACAGGGGTCCCTACGAGCAGTACTTC.